This T cell receptor beta chain was recovered during a study of blood T cell repertoires in COVID-19. Whole-study context: Donors in the United States, Italy and Spain gave samples during acute or convalescent COVID-19. T cells, B-cell-depleted T cells, or PBMCs supplied cDNA or gDNA.

Original processing notes: Cell counts per sample came from amplifying reference gene primers. Assay used: immunoSEQ multiplex PCR; TCRdb lists only in-frame clones, some missing. For V, J and clone size, that table is used; D and trimming come from the DNA. The sample has fewer than 400,000 clones; about 83% are singletons. CDR3 length: 16 amino acids. The V and J ends lost 6 bases and 0 bases, in that order; junction bases with no gene match: 8. Germline CDR1 is MDHEN and CDR2 is SYDVKM. The sequenced sample was peripheral blood. J is TRBJ2-4 and V is TRBV28, with 7 bases lining up with TRBD1. The sequence derives from a man aged 30 to 39 with active or convalescent COVID-19. The CDR3 reads CASRKGASLAKNIQYF. The CDR3, as DNA: TGTGCCAGCAGGAAGGGGGCTTCTCTAGCCAAAAACATTCAGTACTTC.